This is a list of T cell receptor beta chains from one sample in a study of early T cells in non-severe SARS-CoV-2 infection. TCRdb reprocessed the 5' RACE reads via MiXCR and lists one record per CDR3 protein. The sample has under 70,000 distinct CDR3 sequences, around 5.6% seen once. Material for sequencing was whole blood. Receptor source: an adult who was a healthcare worker with PCR-confirmed SARS-CoV-2 infection or an uninfected control (not recorded which). CDR3s include the opening cysteine and the closing phenylalanine or tryptophan. The D gene is left open where the match is weak. Clone size is given for some rows only: seen once, a few or many times, or a class if the clone is expanded.

abundance	v_gene	d_gene	j_gene	CDR3aa	CDR3nt
many	TRBV6-5	TRBD1	TRBJ2-6	CASSYQGQGASGANVLTF	TGTGCCAGCAGTTATCAGGGACAGGGGGCTTCTGGGGCCAACGTCCTGACTTTC
many	TRBV14	.	TRBJ2-7	CASSQVGYEQYF	TGTGCCAGCAGCCAAGTAGGCTACGAGCAGTACTTC
many	TRBV10-3	.	TRBJ2-4	CAISEGQPSDIQYF	TGTGCCATCAGTGAAGGGCAGCCGTCGGACATTCAGTACTTC
.	TRBV29-1	TRBD1	TRBJ1-4	CSVGQTNEKLFF	TGCAGCGTGGGACAGACTAATGAAAAACTGTTTTTT
few	TRBV28	TRBD1	TRBJ1-5	CASNMGQISNQPQHF	TGTGCCAGCAACATGGGACAGATCAGCAATCAGCCCCAGCATTTT
many	TRBV12-3/TRBV12-4	.	TRBJ2-3	CASRPRDTSSTDTQYF	TGTGCCAGCAGGCCCCGGGACACCTCTAGCACAGATACGCAGTATTTT
many	TRBV19	TRBD1	TRBJ2-1	CASSAPRGPSGNEQFF	TGTGCCAGTAGTGCACCAAGGGGGCCTTCGGGGAATGAGCAGTTCTTC
few	TRBV6-4	.	TRBJ2-1	CASSDEGAGRISEQFF	TGTGCCAGCAGTGACGAGGGTGCAGGGCGGATTAGTGAGCAGTTCTTC
.	TRBV6-2/TRBV6-3	.	TRBJ2-5	CASSNSQETQYF	TGTGCCAGCAGTAACTCCCAAGAGACCCAGTACTTC
.	TRBV7-3	.	TRBJ2-5	CASSFTGPQETQYF	TGTGCCAGCAGTTTTACCGGGCCACAAGAGACCCAGTACTTC
few	TRBV7-2	.	TRBJ2-7	CASSSGTRLYEQYF	TGTGCCAGCAGCTCCGGGACTCGCCTCTACGAGCAGTACTTC
.	TRBV20-1	.	TRBJ1-4	CSARDRGGEKLFF	TGCAGTGCTAGAGATCGGGGGGGAGAAAAACTGTTTTTT
many	TRBV6-1	.	TRBJ2-5	CASIETGTRGTQYF	TGTGCCAGCATAGAGACGGGGACAAGAGGAACCCAGTACTTC
.	TRBV18	.	TRBJ2-2	CASSPRTLTGELFF	TGTGCCAGCTCACCACGGACCCTAACCGGGGAGCTGTTTTTT
.	TRBV9	.	TRBJ2-7	CASSAGDEQYF	TGTGCCAGCAGCGCAGGGGACGAGCAGTACTTC
many	TRBV20-1	TRBD2	TRBJ2-7	CSASLAGGRNEQYF	TGCAGTGCTAGTTTGGCGGGAGGCAGGAACGAGCAGTACTTC
many	TRBV30	.	TRBJ2-7	CAWSMGYEQYF	TGTGCCTGGAGTATGGGCTACGAGCAGTACTTC
.	TRBV3-1	.	TRBJ2-7	CASSQRGYEQYF	TGTGCCAGCAGCCAGCGGGGATACGAGCAGTACTTC
many	TRBV7-2	.	TRBJ1-4	CASGGQPFEKLFF	TGTGCCAGCGGAGGACAGCCTTTTGAAAAACTGTTTTTT
many	TRBV20-1	.	TRBJ1-5	CSARGYSNQPQHF	TGCAGTGCCAGAGGGTATAGCAATCAGCCCCAGCATTTT
many	TRBV6-6	.	TRBJ1-5	CASSPAGLASNNQPQHF	TGTGCCAGCAGTCCCGCGGGATTGGCCAGTAATAATCAGCCCCAGCATTTT
many	TRBV11-3	.	TRBJ2-5	CASSAGRGSQETQYF	TGTGCCAGCAGCGCCGGTCGTGGCAGCCAAGAGACCCAGTACTTC
few	TRBV6-6	.	TRBJ1-2	CASSYRSRLYGYTF	TGTGCCAGCAGTTACAGAAGCCGTCTTTATGGCTACACCTTC
many	TRBV19	TRBD1	TRBJ1-5	CASSTQGGSNQPQHF	TGTGCCAGTAGTACACAGGGGGGTAGCAATCAGCCCCAGCATTTT
.	TRBV9	.	TRBJ2-7	CASSAHGERDEQYF	TGTGCCAGCAGCGCTCACGGGGAAAGAGACGAGCAGTACTTC
few	TRBV29-1	.	TRBJ2-1	CSVAGIRGNEQFF	TGCAGCGTTGCAGGGATCAGGGGCAATGAGCAGTTCTTC
many	TRBV6-5	.	TRBJ1-1	CASSYSAGGKAFF	TGTGCCAGCAGTTACTCGGCCGGGGGCAAAGCTTTCTTT
many	TRBV6-5	.	TRBJ1-3	CASSYSRPVISGNTIYF	TGTGCCAGCAGTTACTCGCGACCGGTTATCTCTGGAAACACCATATATTTT
.	TRBV15	.	TRBJ1-5	CATSRPDRDPSNQPQHF	TGTGCCACCAGCAGACCCGACCGGGACCCTAGCAATCAGCCCCAGCATTTT
many	TRBV29-1	TRBD1	TRBJ1-5	CSVVEDRAHQPQHF	TGCAGCGTTGTGGAGGACAGGGCTCATCAGCCCCAGCATTTT
many	TRBV25-1	.	TRBJ1-1	CASSRARESEAFF	TGTGCCAGCAGCCGAGCCAGGGAGAGTGAAGCTTTCTTT
few	TRBV12-3/TRBV12-4	.	TRBJ1-6	CASSLGNYNSPLHF	TGTGCCAGCAGTTTAGGAAATTATAATTCACCCCTCCACTTT
many	TRBV19	.	TRBJ2-1	CASSPVFSSYNEQFF	TGTGCCAGTAGTCCCGTATTCAGCTCCTACAATGAGCAGTTCTTC
few	TRBV10-3	.	TRBJ2-2	CAISEGLNTGELFF	TGTGCCATCAGCGAAGGCCTAAACACCGGGGAGCTGTTTTTT
many	TRBV30	TRBD1	TRBJ1-1	CAWEYRGPILNTEAFF	TGTGCCTGGGAATACAGGGGCCCCATACTGAACACTGAAGCTTTCTTT
many	TRBV6-5	TRBD1	TRBJ1-1	CASRKNSDRGWATEAFF	TGTGCCAGCAGGAAAAACTCCGACAGGGGTTGGGCCACTGAAGCTTTCTTT
many	TRBV9	TRBD1	TRBJ1-2	CASSVEGTGGYGYTF	TGTGCCAGCAGCGTGGAGGGGACAGGAGGTTATGGCTACACCTTC
many	TRBV7-9	.	TRBJ2-2	CASSPRPGPNTGELFF	TGTGCCAGCAGCCCCCGCCCAGGCCCGAACACCGGGGAGCTGTTTTTT
.	TRBV19	.	TRBJ2-2	CAGRDRGGTGELFF	TGTGCCGGGAGAGACAGGGGAGGGACCGGGGAGCTGTTTTTT
many	TRBV28	.	TRBJ1-1	CALSRSQTEAFF	TGTGCCCTTAGCAGGTCCCAGACTGAAGCTTTCTTT
.	TRBV6-5	.	TRBJ1-6	CASSPPGVGSPLHF	TGTGCCAGCAGCCCCCCCGGGGTGGGCTCACCCCTCCACTTT